The T cell receptor beta chain described here comes from a study of T-cell reconstitution after alpha-beta-depleted transplantation in children. Unique molecular identifiers were used to barcode this TCRbeta library. TCRdb re-called the PCR reads through MiXCR, storing one row per CDR3 protein. Here the sample spans about 360,000 distinct CDR3 sequences, roughly 14% being singletons. V was cut by 6 bases and J by 2 bases, with 4 bases left in between. The CDR3 extends over 10 amino acids. Per the germline V gene, CDR1 is SQVTM and CDR2 is ANQGSEA. The sequenced sample was PBMCs, obtained from the stem cell graft. V usage is TRBV29-1 and J usage is TRBJ2-5; D unclear. This receptor was obtained from a human donor who donated a stem cell graft to a child with Fanconi anemia. For the CDR3, the DNA is TGCAGCGTAGAACAAGAGACCCAGTACTTC. The encoded protein is CSVEQETQYF.